This entry is about one T cell receptor beta chain. Its antigen is as yet unknown. CDR1 LGHDT and CDR2 YNNKEL come from the germline V gene (reference sequence). Between the trimmed V and J ends, which lost 1 base and 5 bases, there was a span of 14 bases. The CDR3 extends over 15 amino acids. The sample comes from a study of T-cell reconstitution after alpha-beta-depleted transplantation in children. Broader study findings: A year had passed since transplant, and T-cell counts and diversity by then came mostly from newly produced T cells. Recipient T cells and thymic progenitors that survived were the source of the high TCRbeta diversity seen at day 60 in some patients. Several hundred expanded graft clones reportedly were the source of alpha-beta T cells about two months after transplant.

As it was prepared, the TCRbeta library received unique molecular identifiers. MiXCR, run by TCRdb on the PCR reads, gives a single entry per CDR3 protein. The sample gives approximately 1,000,000 distinct CDR3 sequences, roughly 31% of which show up once; about 28% is in the top ten. This TCR was recovered from a boy in the first two years of life who had a stem cell transplant for SCID, so the T cells may come from the graft donor. The chain has TRBV3-1 and TRBJ2-5; possible D gene TRBD2, 6 bases. This specimen was PBMCs, mostly from graft donor cells, taken 360 days after TCRalphabeta/CD19-depleted stem cell transplant. CDR3 sequence reads: CASSQGGVVRETQYF. The CDR3 DNA reads as TGTGCCAGCAGCCAAGGGGGGGTAGTAAGGGAGACCCAGTACTTC.